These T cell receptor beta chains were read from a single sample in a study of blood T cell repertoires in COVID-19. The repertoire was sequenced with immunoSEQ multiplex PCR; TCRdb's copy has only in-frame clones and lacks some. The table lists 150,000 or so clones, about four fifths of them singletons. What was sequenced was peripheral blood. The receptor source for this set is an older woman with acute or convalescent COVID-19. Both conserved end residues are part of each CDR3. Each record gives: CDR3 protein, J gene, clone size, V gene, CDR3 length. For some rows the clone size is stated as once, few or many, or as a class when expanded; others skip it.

CDR3aa: CASSRQGVQFF
j_gene: TRBJ2-1
abundance: -
v_gene: TRBV28
len: 11

CDR3aa: CASSWNRVTEAFF
j_gene: TRBJ1-1
abundance: -
v_gene: TRBV28
len: 13

CDR3aa: CAARGGSGTDTQYF
j_gene: TRBJ2-3
abundance: -
v_gene: TRBV3-1/TRBV3-2
len: 14

CDR3aa: CACWRSPGGYTF
j_gene: TRBJ1-2
abundance: -
v_gene: TRBV30
len: 12

CDR3aa: CAISVGSGGYNEQFF
j_gene: TRBJ2-1
abundance: -
v_gene: TRBV10-3
len: 15

CDR3aa: CASSAVGGGYSNQPQHF
j_gene: TRBJ1-5
abundance: -
v_gene: TRBV28
len: 17

CDR3aa: CASSFWGDTGELFF
j_gene: TRBJ2-2
abundance: -
v_gene: TRBV7-9
len: 14

CDR3aa: CASIRSGENIQYF
j_gene: TRBJ2-4
abundance: few
v_gene: TRBV6-6
len: 13

CDR3aa: CASSNQDSYEQYF
j_gene: TRBJ2-7
abundance: -
v_gene: TRBV4-3
len: 13

CDR3aa: CASREGRYNSPLHF
j_gene: TRBJ1-6
abundance: -
v_gene: TRBV27
len: 14

CDR3aa: CASSLGQGRTYGYTF
j_gene: TRBJ1-2
abundance: -
v_gene: TRBV5-1
len: 15

CDR3aa: CASRPQGRGETQYF
j_gene: TRBJ2-5
abundance: -
v_gene: TRBV27
len: 14

CDR3aa: CASSLVVNTEAFF
j_gene: TRBJ1-1
abundance: -
v_gene: TRBV5-1
len: 13

CDR3aa: CASSKRDRADEKLFF
j_gene: TRBJ1-4
abundance: -
v_gene: TRBV7-8
len: 15

CDR3aa: CATSDFGTGGWIDTQYF
j_gene: TRBJ2-3
abundance: few
v_gene: TRBV24-1
len: 17

CDR3aa: CASSAAGTRGFDEQFF
j_gene: TRBJ2-1
abundance: -
v_gene: TRBV5-5
len: 16

CDR3aa: CASSFIAGQGTEAFF
j_gene: TRBJ1-1
abundance: -
v_gene: TRBV28
len: 15

CDR3aa: CASGASYEQYF
j_gene: TRBJ2-7
abundance: -
v_gene: TRBV28
len: 11

CDR3aa: CASRTSGGAYNEQFF
j_gene: TRBJ2-1
abundance: -
v_gene: TRBV27
len: 15

CDR3aa: CASSEGQQDSPLHF
j_gene: TRBJ1-6
abundance: once
v_gene: TRBV6-1
len: 14

CDR3aa: CASSQEEDRGPNYGYTF
j_gene: TRBJ1-2
abundance: -
v_gene: TRBV3-1/TRBV3-2
len: 17

CDR3aa: CASSPRSTRLAGKTGELFF
j_gene: TRBJ2-2
abundance: -
v_gene: TRBV9
len: 19

CDR3aa: CASKLGHEEKLFF
j_gene: TRBJ1-4
abundance: -
v_gene: TRBV6-6
len: 13

CDR3aa: CASSSTGTNTEAFF
j_gene: TRBJ1-1
abundance: -
v_gene: TRBV11-2
len: 14

CDR3aa: CASSLSGRPYEQYF
j_gene: TRBJ2-7
abundance: -
v_gene: TRBV28
len: 14

CDR3aa: CASSFRAGAEAFF
j_gene: TRBJ1-1
abundance: -
v_gene: TRBV28
len: 13

CDR3aa: CASSYQGLNYEKLFF
j_gene: TRBJ1-4
abundance: -
v_gene: TRBV6-2/TRBV6-3
len: 15

CDR3aa: CASMAGADTQYF
j_gene: TRBJ2-3
abundance: -
v_gene: TRBV11-3
len: 12

CDR3aa: CASRTGAYEQYF
j_gene: TRBJ2-7
abundance: -
v_gene: TRBV12-3/TRBV12-4
len: 12

CDR3aa: CASSVQGNTEAFF
j_gene: TRBJ1-1
abundance: -
v_gene: TRBV9
len: 13

CDR3aa: CASSQVLDRGGEQYF
j_gene: TRBJ2-7
abundance: -
v_gene: TRBV4-1
len: 15

CDR3aa: CASSVAGDILKNIQYF
j_gene: TRBJ2-4
abundance: once
v_gene: TRBV9
len: 16

CDR3aa: CASSLDSGSSYNEQFF
j_gene: TRBJ2-1
abundance: -
v_gene: TRBV5-1
len: 16

CDR3aa: CASSPAPEADTQYF
j_gene: TRBJ2-3
abundance: -
v_gene: TRBV11-3
len: 14

CDR3aa: CASAGVTDTQYF
j_gene: TRBJ2-3
abundance: few
v_gene: TRBV19
len: 12

CDR3aa: CASSQESRGPLYNEQFF
j_gene: TRBJ2-1
abundance: -
v_gene: TRBV3-1/TRBV3-2
len: 17

CDR3aa: CASRKDTSGGYTF
j_gene: TRBJ1-2
abundance: -
v_gene: TRBV2
len: 13

CDR3aa: CASSFLAFYEQYF
j_gene: TRBJ2-7
abundance: few
v_gene: TRBV7-9
len: 13

CDR3aa: CASSLPGQGALGNIQYF
j_gene: TRBJ2-4
abundance: -
v_gene: TRBV28
len: 17

CDR3aa: CATSDRTSWDTDTQYF
j_gene: TRBJ2-3
abundance: -
v_gene: TRBV24-1
len: 16

CDR3aa: CAWSGIGLAMETQYF
j_gene: TRBJ2-5
abundance: -
v_gene: TRBV30
len: 15

CDR3aa: CATKGRGRNEQYF
j_gene: TRBJ2-7
abundance: -
v_gene: TRBV28
len: 13

CDR3aa: CASSQRSQLYGYTF
j_gene: TRBJ1-2
abundance: once
v_gene: TRBV4-3
len: 14

CDR3aa: CASSWTSAYNEQFF
j_gene: TRBJ2-1
abundance: -
v_gene: TRBV6-5
len: 14

CDR3aa: CATHGTRGTRYEQFF
j_gene: TRBJ2-1
abundance: -
v_gene: TRBV28
len: 15

CDR3aa: CAISEEGYYEQYF
j_gene: TRBJ2-7
abundance: few
v_gene: TRBV10-3
len: 13

CDR3aa: CASRKWTDSYEQYF
j_gene: TRBJ2-7
abundance: -
v_gene: TRBV27
len: 14

CDR3aa: CAWSVLFRDTKDTGELFF
j_gene: TRBJ2-2
abundance: -
v_gene: TRBV30
len: 18

CDR3aa: CAWSGQSNQPQHF
j_gene: TRBJ1-5
abundance: once
v_gene: TRBV30
len: 13

CDR3aa: CASSRTGTQETQYF
j_gene: TRBJ2-5
abundance: -
v_gene: TRBV14
len: 14

CDR3aa: CASSQYRSPDTEAFF
j_gene: TRBJ1-1
abundance: -
v_gene: TRBV28
len: 15

CDR3aa: CASRNTAADEQFF
j_gene: TRBJ2-1
abundance: few
v_gene: TRBV28
len: 13